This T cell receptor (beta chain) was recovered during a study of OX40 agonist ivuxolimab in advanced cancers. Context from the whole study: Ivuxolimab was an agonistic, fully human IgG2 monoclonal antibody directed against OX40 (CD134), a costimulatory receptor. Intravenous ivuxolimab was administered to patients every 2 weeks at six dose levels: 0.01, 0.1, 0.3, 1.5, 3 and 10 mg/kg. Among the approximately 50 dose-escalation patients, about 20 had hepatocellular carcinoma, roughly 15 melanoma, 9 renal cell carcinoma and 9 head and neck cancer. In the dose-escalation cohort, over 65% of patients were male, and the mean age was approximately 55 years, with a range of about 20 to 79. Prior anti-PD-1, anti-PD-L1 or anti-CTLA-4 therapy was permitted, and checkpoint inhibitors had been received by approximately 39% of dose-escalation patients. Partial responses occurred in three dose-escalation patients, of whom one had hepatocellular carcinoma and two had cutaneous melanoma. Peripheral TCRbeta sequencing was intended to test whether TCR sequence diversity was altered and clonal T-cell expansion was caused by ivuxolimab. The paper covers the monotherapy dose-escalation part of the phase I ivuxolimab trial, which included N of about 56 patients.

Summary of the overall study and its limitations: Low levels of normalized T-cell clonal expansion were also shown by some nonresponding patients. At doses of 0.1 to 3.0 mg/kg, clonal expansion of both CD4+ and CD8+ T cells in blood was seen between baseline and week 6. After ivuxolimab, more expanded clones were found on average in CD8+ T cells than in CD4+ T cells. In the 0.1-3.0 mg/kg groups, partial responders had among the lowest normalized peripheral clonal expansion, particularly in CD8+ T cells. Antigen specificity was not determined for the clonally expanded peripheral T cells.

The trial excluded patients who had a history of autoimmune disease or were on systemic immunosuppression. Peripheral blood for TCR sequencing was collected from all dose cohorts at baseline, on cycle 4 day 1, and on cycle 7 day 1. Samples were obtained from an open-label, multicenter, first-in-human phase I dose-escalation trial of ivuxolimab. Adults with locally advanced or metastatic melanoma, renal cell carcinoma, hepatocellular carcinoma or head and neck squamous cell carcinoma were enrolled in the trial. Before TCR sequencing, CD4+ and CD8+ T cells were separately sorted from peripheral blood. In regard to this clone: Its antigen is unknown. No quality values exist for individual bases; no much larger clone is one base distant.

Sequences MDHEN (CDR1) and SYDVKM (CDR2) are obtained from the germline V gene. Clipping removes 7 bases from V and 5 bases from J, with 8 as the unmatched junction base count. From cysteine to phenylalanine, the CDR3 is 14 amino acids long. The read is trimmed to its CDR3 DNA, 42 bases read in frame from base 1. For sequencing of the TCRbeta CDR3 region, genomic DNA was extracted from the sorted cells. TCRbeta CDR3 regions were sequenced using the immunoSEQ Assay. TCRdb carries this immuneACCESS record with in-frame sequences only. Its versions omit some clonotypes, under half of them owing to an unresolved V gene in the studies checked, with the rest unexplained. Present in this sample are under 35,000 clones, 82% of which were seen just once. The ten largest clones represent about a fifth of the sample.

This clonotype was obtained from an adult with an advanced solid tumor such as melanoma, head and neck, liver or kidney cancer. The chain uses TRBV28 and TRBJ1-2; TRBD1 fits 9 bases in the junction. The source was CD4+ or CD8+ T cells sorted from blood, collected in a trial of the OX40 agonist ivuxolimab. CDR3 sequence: CASTNRDRVYGYTF. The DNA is TGTGCCAGCACAAACCGGGACAGGGTTTATGGCTACACCTTC.